The sequence of this T cell receptor (beta chain) was determined in a study of T cell repertoires in cytomegalovirus infection. Turning to the study itself: CMV infection together with matching HLA type was indicated by public TCR beta signatures.

There are a few counts of this clonotype. Its specificity is unknown. Study-wide findings and caveats: In two of eight donors, the top clonotype was HLA-C-restricted CMV-specific.

TCRdb passed the reads through MiXCR, listing each CDR3 protein once. This repertoire shows about 140,000 distinct CDR3 sequences, under 8% found once; its top ten account for roughly 18%. Germline lookup yields CDR1 LNHDA and CDR2 SQIVND (reference sequence). The CDR3 spans 16 residues. V gave up 8 bases and J gave up 7 bases; unmatched junction bases: 16. The source is a human donor in good health (CMV status not recorded). Some clones in this sample may be carry-over from other donors' samples. The chain combines TRBV19 with TRBJ2-1; 8 bases agree with TRBD2. The specimen sequenced was PBMCs. CDR3 protein: CASLPKGTSPRNEQFF. In nucleotides, the CDR3 is TGTGCCAGTCTGCCCAAGGGGACTAGTCCCCGAAATGAGCAGTTCTTC.